One and the same sample provided the 28 T cell receptor beta chains below, sequenced in a study of blood T cell repertoires in COVID-19. TCRdb keeps only in-frame clones here, not all; method: immunoSEQ multiplex PCR. The data show approximately 130,000 clones, approximately 77% seen once. The sequencing input was peripheral blood. Source of these receptors: a man of 80 years or more with acute or convalescent COVID-19.

The rearrangement joins TRBV7-9 to TRBJ2-1; TRBD2 agrees at 9 bases. This CDR3 region has 17 residues. Germline-derived CDR1 and CDR2 are SEHNR and FQNEAQ (reference sequence). V lost 4 bases to trimming and J lost 7 bases; unmatched junction nucleotides: 14. The CDR3 sequence: CASSSGAGGLVLNEQFF. Here the CDR3 DNA reads TGTGCCAGCAGCTCTGGGGCGGGGGGGCTAGTTTTGAATGAGCAGTTCTTC.

The table lists this clone with a count of one. This chain uses TRBV27 with TRBJ1-2, with D possibly TRBD1 on 5 matching bases. The CDR3 is 13 amino acids. Trimming cost V 5 bases and J 8 bases, with 15 bases left between them. CDR1 is MNHEY and CDR2 is SMNVEV in the germline V gene (reference sequence). The CDR3 loop reads CASSPSGGGGYTF. The CDR3 coding sequence is TGTGCCAGCAGTCCTAGCGGGGGAGGCGGCTACACCTTC.

This chain connects TRBV3-1 (or the pseudogene TRBV3-2) to TRBJ2-1; 8 nucleotides line up with TRBD1. Unmatched junction bases numbered 2, after V lost 4 bases and J lost 6 bases. The CDR3 consists of 13 residues. Germline V gene data show CDR1 as LGHDT and CDR2 as YNNKEL (reference sequence). This CDR3 reads CASSPGTGNEQFF. The CDR3 DNA is TGTGCCAGCAGCCCCGGGACAGGCAATGAGCAGTTCTTC.

The chain has TRBV5-1 and TRBJ2-5; TRBD2 aligns across 15 bases. The J segment lost 4 bases and the V segment lost 4 bases, leaving 5 bases of the junction unmatched. The germline gives CDR1 SGHRS, CDR2 YFSETQ. The CDR3 is made up of 16 amino acids. This CDR3 reads CASSARTSGGGETQYF. The CDR3 region has the DNA TGCGCCAGCAGCGCCCGGACTAGCGGGGGGGGAGAGACCCAGTACTTC.

The V gene is TRBV27, the J gene TRBJ1-6; no clear D. Trimming removed 5 bases at V and 0 bases at J, with 14 bases between. CDR3 length: 17 amino acids. CDR1 and CDR2 from the germline V gene are MNHEY and SMNVEV (reference sequence). The CDR3 sequence: CASSVTGSPSYNSPLHF. The CDR3 DNA reads as TGTGCCAGCAGTGTAACCGGGTCACCCTCCTATAATTCACCCCTCCACTTT.

CDR3 DNA sequence: TGTGCCAGCAGGACTGTGACGGGGGCCAACGTCCTGACTTTC. Translating it yields CASRTVTGANVLTF. The rearrangement uses TRBV2 and TRBJ2-6; D unresolved. V dropped 6 bases and J dropped 4 bases, with 10 bases sitting between them. The CDR3 extends over 14 amino acids. Germline V CDR1 and CDR2: SNHLY, FYNNEI.

V usage is TRBV5-8 and J usage is TRBJ2-3, with a tentative D call TRBD1 (7 bases). Looked up from germline, CDR1 is SGHTS and CDR2 is YDEGEE. The CDR3 is made up of 14 amino acids. Trimming took off 1 base at V and 4 bases at J, with 10 bases between the two ends. CDR3 protein: CASSLQGEADTQYF. The CDR3 DNA reads as TGTGCCAGCAGCTTGCAGGGGGAGGCAGATACGCAGTATTTT.

The chain uses TRBV5-4 and TRBJ1-3; D might be TRBD1 (5 bases). CDR3 length: 14 amino acids. Germline CDR1 is SGHNT and CDR2 is YYREEE (reference sequence). V gave up 1 base and J gave up 3 bases, with 8 bases separating them. This CDR3 is CASSLRRVGNTIYF. CDR3 DNA sequence: TGTGCCAGCAGCTTGCGCAGGGTTGGAAACACCATATATTTT.

The J gene is TRBJ1-6, the V gene TRBV21-1; TRBD1 is the table's D call, not checked against the DNA. TRBV21-1 is shown as a pseudogene. The CDR3 is made up of 15 amino acids. CDR3: CASSIGTGGRSPLHF. The CDR3 DNA reads TGTGCCAGCAGCATCGGGACAGGGGGACGGTCACCCCTCCACTTT.

The V gene is TRBV11-2, the J gene TRBJ2-7; 8 bases line up with TRBD2. Looked up from germline, CDR1 is SGHAT and CDR2 is FQNNGV. V was clipped by 5 bases and J by 2 bases; unmatched bases: 5. The CDR3 covers 14 residues. For the CDR3, the DNA is TGTGCCAGCAGCCACAGCGGGGGAACCTACGAGCAGTACTTC. This codes for CASSHSGGTYEQYF.

V is TRBV6-5 and J is TRBJ2-7, with 8 nucleotides matching TRBD1. Germline CDR1 MNHEY, CDR2 SVGAGI. The trim removed 10 bases at V and 2 bases at J, leaving 10 bases unmatched. The CDR3 has 14 residues. CDR3 in amino acids: CANDQGARTYEQYF. In DNA form, the CDR3 reads TGTGCCAACGATCAGGGGGCGAGGACCTACGAGCAGTACTTC.

The chain couples TRBV18 to TRBJ1-3; D is ambiguous. Germline CDR1 and CDR2: KGHSH and LQKENI. Trimming took 6 bases from V and 4 from J, leaving 4 bases between them. This CDR3 region has 11 residues. The CDR3 here is CASSLGNTIYF. Written as DNA, the CDR3 is TGTGCCAGCTCCCTCGGAAACACCATATATTTT.

The genes are TRBV29-1 and TRBJ2-3; D is perhaps TRBD2 (6 bases). V was cut by 3 bases and J by 0 bases, with 13 bases left in between. The CDR3 runs 15 residues. Germline CDR1 is SQVTM and CDR2 is ANQGSEA. The CDR3 sequence: CSVDPLALSTDTQYF. For the CDR3, the DNA is TGCAGCGTTGACCCTCTAGCGCTAAGCACAGATACGCAGTATTTT.

The gene calls are TRBV4-2 and TRBJ2-5; 8 bases map to TRBD2. The CDR3 extends over 14 amino acids. The V gene's germline CDR1 is LGHNA and CDR2 YNFKEQ. J gave up 5 bases and V 6 bases, and 8 bases lay outside the gene matches. The CDR3 loop is CASSQTGTSETQYF. The CDR3 region has the DNA TGTGCCAGCAGTCAGACCGGGACTAGTGAGACCCAGTACTTC.

Note on this clone: The same CDR3 arises from other DNA sequences in this sample as well. V and J are TRBV2 and TRBJ1-5; 7 bases agree with TRBD1. The CDR3 contains 14 residues. Trimming cost V 5 bases and J 6 bases; bases outside gene matches: 7. CDR1 SNHLY and CDR2 FYNNEI come from the germline V gene. For the CDR3, the DNA is TGTGCCAGCAGTCGACAGGGCTCCGGTCAGCCCCAGCATTTT. Translation gives CASSRQGSGQPQHF.

The chain joins TRBV21-1 to TRBJ2-7; TRBD1 is the table's D call and was not checked against the DNA. TRBV21-1 is a pseudogene. This CDR3 is 16 amino acids long. DNA for the CDR3: TGTGCCAGCAGCAAAGCGCTGGGGACAGTGTACTACGAGCAGTACTTC. Amino acid sequence: CASSKALGTVYYEQYF.

The chain couples TRBV11-1 to TRBJ2-5; tentatively, D is TRBD2 (6 bases). The CDR3 runs 14 residues. Germline V gene sequence: CDR1 SGHAT, CDR2 FQDESV (reference sequence). V was clipped by 2 bases and J by 2 bases, with 9 bases between them. CDR3 DNA sequence: TGTGCCAGCAGCTTACCGGGACTTCAAGAGACCCAGTACTTC. Its protein is CASSLPGLQETQYF.

The chain links TRBV18 to TRBJ2-3; 11 bases fit TRBD2. Germline trimming cut 1 base from V and 7 bases from J; bases unmatched to any gene: 10. Germline loops: CDR1 KGHSH, CDR2 LQKENI. CDR3 length: 17 residues. Written as DNA, the CDR3 is TGTGCCAGCTCACCACTTGGACTAGCGGGCCCAGGGAATACGCAGTATTTT. This codes for CASSPLGLAGPGNTQYF.

The gene calls are TRBV3-1 (or the pseudogene TRBV3-2) and TRBJ2-3; 7 positions agree with TRBD1. The V and J ends lost 2 bases and 0 bases, in that order; junction bases with no gene match: 8. CDR1 and CDR2 (germline): LGHDT, YNNKEL (reference sequence). CDR3 size: 17 residues. The CDR3 nucleotides read TGTGCCAGCAGCCAAAACCCGACAGGGTTAAGCACAGATACGCAGTATTTT. Its protein product is CASSQNPTGLSTDTQYF.

The rearrangement uses TRBV2 and TRBJ2-3, with 8 bases that match TRBD1. CDR1 and CDR2 (germline): SNHLY, FYNNEI. The J segment lost 3 bases and the V segment lost 7 bases, leaving 3 bases of the junction unmatched. This CDR3 spans 13 amino acids. In DNA form, the CDR3 reads TGTGCCAGCAAATGGACAGGGACAGATACGCAGTATTTT. The encoded protein is CASKWTGTDTQYF.

CDR3: CASSLYGQGTNEKLFF. The CDR3, as DNA: TGTGCCAGCAGCTTATACGGACAGGGAACTAATGAAAAACTGTTTTTT. The chain recombines TRBV7-9 with TRBJ1-4, with 8 positions matching TRBD1. Germline CDR1 is SEHNR and CDR2 is FQNEAQ (reference sequence). CDR3 length: 16 residues. With 2 bases clipped from V and 1 base from J, the junction kept 3 bases outside the gene matches.

This clone was seen once. V is TRBV2 and J is TRBJ1-4; D not resolved. This CDR3 spans 12 amino acids. Trimming pared 3 bases from V and 14 bases from J, leaving 13 bases between. Germline assignment: CDR1 SNHLY and CDR2 FYNNEI. The CDR3, as DNA: TGTGCCAGCAGTGAGGATAGAGCGGGGCTGTTTTTT. It codes for CASSEDRAGLFF.

This clone was recorded a few times. The rearrangement uses TRBV2 and TRBJ2-7; 10 bases align to TRBD1. The germline CDR1 and CDR2 sequences are SNHLY and FYNNEI. The V segment lost 7 bases and the J segment 3 bases; nucleotides outside the gene matches: 9. This CDR3 is 15 amino acids long. The CDR3 here is CASTSPGQGIYEQYF. The CDR3 nucleotides are TGTGCCAGCACCTCACCGGGACAGGGGATCTACGAGCAGTACTTC.

The chain combines TRBV6-6 with TRBJ2-2, with no clear D. Germline V CDR1 and CDR2: MNHNY, SVGAGI (reference sequence). Trimming took off 6 bases at V and 4 bases at J, with 12 bases between the two ends. The CDR3 contains 14 residues. CDR3: CASRRDSGTGELFF. The CDR3 DNA follows: TGTGCCAGCAGGCGAGATTCCGGCACCGGGGAGCTGTTTTTT.

This clone was picked up one time. This sequence joins TRBV7-9 and TRBJ2-7, with a tentative D call TRBD1 (6 bases). The germline V gene has CDR1 SEHNR and CDR2 FQNEAQ (reference sequence). This CDR3 contains 15 residues. Trimming left V 1 base short and J 6 bases short, with 16 bases between. DNA of the CDR3: TGTGCCAGCAGCTTAGGTGTACAGGGTGGGGGCGAGCAGTACTTC. It encodes CASSLGVQGGGEQYF.

The chain has TRBV5-5 and TRBJ1-2; tentative D call: TRBD1 (5 bases). The V gene's germline CDR1 is SGHKS and CDR2 YYEKEE (reference sequence). The CDR3 is 15 residues long. Trimming pared 4 bases from V and 6 bases from J, leaving 19 bases between. CDR3 residues: CASSLLPLGGNGYTF. The DNA of the CDR3 is TGTGCCAGCAGCCTACTACCCCTCGGGGGGAATGGCTACACCTTC.

The V and J genes are TRBV4-1 and TRBJ1-3, with TRBD1 matching over 7 bases. The CDR3 is made up of 15 amino acids. Germline V gene data show CDR1 as MGHRA and CDR2 as YSYEKL. Trimming took 4 bases from V and 2 from J; bases not matched to a gene: 5. CDR3 protein: CASSRRQGPGNTIYF. The CDR3 bases are TGCGCCAGCAGCCGTCGACAGGGACCTGGAAACACCATATATTTT.

This chain connects TRBV7-2 to TRBJ2-2; 7 nucleotides align to TRBD2. The germline V gene has CDR1 SGHTA and CDR2 FQGNSA. The CDR3 is 14 amino acids. Unmatched junction bases numbered 5, after V lost 6 bases and J lost 4 bases. The CDR3 region is CASRERGGTGELFF. The CDR3, as DNA: TGTGCCAGCAGGGAGCGGGGCGGCACCGGGGAGCTGTTTTTT.